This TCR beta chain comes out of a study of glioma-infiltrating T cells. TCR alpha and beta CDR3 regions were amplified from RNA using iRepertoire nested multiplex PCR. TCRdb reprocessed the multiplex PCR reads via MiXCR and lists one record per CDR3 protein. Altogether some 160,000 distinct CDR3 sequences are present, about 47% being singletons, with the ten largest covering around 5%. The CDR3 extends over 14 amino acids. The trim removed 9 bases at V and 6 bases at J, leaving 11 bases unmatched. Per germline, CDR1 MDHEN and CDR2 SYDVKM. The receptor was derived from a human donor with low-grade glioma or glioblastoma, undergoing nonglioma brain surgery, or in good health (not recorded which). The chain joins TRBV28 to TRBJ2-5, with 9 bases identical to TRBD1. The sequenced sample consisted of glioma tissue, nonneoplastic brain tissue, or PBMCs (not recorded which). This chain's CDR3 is CASALGDRDKTQYF. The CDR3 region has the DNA TGTGCCAGTGCATTGGGGGACAGGGATAAGACCCAGTACTTC.